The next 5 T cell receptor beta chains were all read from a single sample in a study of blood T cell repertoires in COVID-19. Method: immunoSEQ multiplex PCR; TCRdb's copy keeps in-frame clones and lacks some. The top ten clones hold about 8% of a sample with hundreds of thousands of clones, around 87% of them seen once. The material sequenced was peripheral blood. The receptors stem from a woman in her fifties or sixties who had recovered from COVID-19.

CDR3 sequence: CASRASGDYNEQFF. Here the CDR3 DNA reads TGTGCCAGCAGGGCTAGCGGGGACTACAATGAGCAGTTCTTC. J is TRBJ2-1 and V is TRBV6-5; 9 bases agree with TRBD2. Losses at the gene ends were 6 bases for V and 3 bases for J; bases not matched to a gene: 3. The CDR3 loop spans 14 amino acids. Germline V CDR1 and CDR2: MNHEY, SVGAGI.

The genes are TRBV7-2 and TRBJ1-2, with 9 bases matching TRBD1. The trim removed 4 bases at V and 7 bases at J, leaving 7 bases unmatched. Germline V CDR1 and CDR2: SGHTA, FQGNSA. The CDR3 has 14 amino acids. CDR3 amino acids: CASSSDRGTFGYTF. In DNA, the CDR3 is TGTGCCAGCAGCTCGGACAGGGGAACTTTTGGCTACACCTTC.

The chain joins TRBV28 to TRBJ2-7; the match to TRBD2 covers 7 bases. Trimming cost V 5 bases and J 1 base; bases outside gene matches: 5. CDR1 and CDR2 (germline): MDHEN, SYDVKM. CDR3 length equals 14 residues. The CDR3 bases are TGTGCCAGCAGTCCCCCTAGCGGATCCTACGAGCAGTACTTC. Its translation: CASSPPSGSYEQYF.

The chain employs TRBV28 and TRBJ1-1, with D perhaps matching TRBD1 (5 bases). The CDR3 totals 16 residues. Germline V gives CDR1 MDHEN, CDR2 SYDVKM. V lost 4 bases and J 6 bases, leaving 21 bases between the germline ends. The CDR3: CASSSPGDRGIAEAFF. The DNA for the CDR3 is TGTGCCAGCAGTTCCCCCGGAGACCGGGGGATCGCTGAAGCTTTCTTT. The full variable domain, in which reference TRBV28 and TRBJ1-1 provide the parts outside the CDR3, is DVKVTQSSRYLVKRTGEKVFLECVQDMDHENMFWYRQDPGLGLRLIYFSYDVKMKEKGDIPEGYSVSREKKERFSLILESASTNQTSMYLCASSSPGDRGIAEAFFGQGTRLTVV.

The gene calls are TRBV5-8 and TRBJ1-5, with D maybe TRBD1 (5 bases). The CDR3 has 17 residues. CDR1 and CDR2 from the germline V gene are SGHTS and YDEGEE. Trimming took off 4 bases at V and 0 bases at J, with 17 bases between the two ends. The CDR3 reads CASSARQKTYSNQPQHF. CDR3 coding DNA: TGTGCCAGCAGCGCCCGACAGAAGACGTATAGCAATCAGCCCCAGCATTTT.